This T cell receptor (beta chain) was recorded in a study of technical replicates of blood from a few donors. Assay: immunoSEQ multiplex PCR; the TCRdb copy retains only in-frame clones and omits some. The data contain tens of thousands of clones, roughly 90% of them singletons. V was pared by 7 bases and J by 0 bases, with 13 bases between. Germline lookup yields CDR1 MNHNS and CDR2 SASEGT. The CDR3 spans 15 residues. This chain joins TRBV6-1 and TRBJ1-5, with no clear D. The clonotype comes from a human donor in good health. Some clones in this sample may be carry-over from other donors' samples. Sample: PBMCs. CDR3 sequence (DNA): TGTGCCAGCACCCAGAAAGGAGCTAGCAATCAGCCCCAGCATTTT. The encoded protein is CASTQKGASNQPQHF.